This T cell receptor (beta chain) is drawn from a study of blood T cell repertoires in COVID-19. Whole-study context: COVID-19 samples from acute and convalescent phases originated in the United States, Italy and Spain. PBMCs, B-cell-depleted T cells, or T cells were the source of the cDNA or gDNA that made up the material.

J lost 7 bases, V lost 7 bases, and 10 bases had no gene match. This CDR3 has 14 amino acids. Germline-derived CDR1 and CDR2 are LNHDA and SQIVND (reference sequence). How the authors handled the data: Amplification of reference gene primers provided the estimated nucleated cell counts. Sequencing was performed with immunoSEQ multiplex PCR; in TCRdb, only in-frame clones are kept and a portion is missing. Clone size and the V and J calls come from that table; the DNA yielded D and trimming. The table lists fewer than 200,000 clones, around nine tenths of them singletons. The source of this sequence is a man aged 50 to 60 who had recovered from COVID-19. Sequencing was done on a sample of peripheral blood. The chain has TRBV19 and TRBJ1-5; 7 nucleotides align to TRBD1. The chain's CDR3 is CASTSLGTDQPQHF. The CDR3 DNA reads as TGTGCCAGTACTTCCCTCGGGACAGACCAGCCCCAGCATTTT.